The 30 T cell receptor beta chains below all came from one sample that was sequenced in a study of cytomegalovirus exposure and HLA in healthy donors. The PCR contained 60 Vbeta and 13 Jbeta primers. The method was immunoSEQ multiplex PCR; TCRdb's version includes in-frame clones alone and lacks a portion of them. The table lists approximately 100,000 clones, just under 80% of them singletons. Sequenced sample: PBMCs. The receptors were sampled from a middle-aged woman in good health and CMV-seronegative.

This chain connects TRBV30 to TRBJ1-1, with D unclear. The germline gives CDR1 GTSNPN, CDR2 SVGIG (reference sequence). V was shortened by 2 bases and J by 3 bases, with 13 bases between the two germline ends. The CDR3 consists of 14 residues. The CDR3 DNA reads as TGTGCCTGGAGTTACAAGCGGACGTACACTGAAGCTTTCTTT. This gives the protein CAWSYKRTYTEAFF.

The sample holds a few counts of this clone. This chain joins TRBV18 and TRBJ1-1; D might be TRBD1 (6 bases). V lost 3 bases and J lost 5, with 13 bases in between. Germline V lookup: CDR1 KGHSH, CDR2 LQKENI. The CDR3 consists of 14 residues. The CDR3 loop reads CASSPIQGSTEAFF. CDR3 in DNA: TGTGCCAGCTCACCGATACAGGGCTCAACTGAAGCTTTCTTT.

About this clone: A junction boundary mismatches the germline segment, possibly from a read error. The rearrangement uses TRBV7-9 and TRBJ1-1; 7 nucleotides line up with TRBD1. This CDR3 spans 15 amino acids. Germline loops: CDR1 SEHNR, CDR2 FQNEAQ (reference sequence). Here the CDR3 DNA reads TGTTCCAGCAGCTTAGGACAGGCCTTGAACACTGAAGCTTTCTTT. Protein sequence: CSSSLGQALNTEAFF.

The chain has TRBV6-5 and TRBJ2-1; 9 bases are a match to TRBD2. Germline V gene sequence: CDR1 MNHEY, CDR2 SVGAGI. This CDR3 spans 13 amino acids. V lost 8 bases to trimming and J lost 8 bases; unmatched junction nucleotides: 7. In DNA, the CDR3 is TGTGCCAGCCGTAGCGGGGGTTGGTATGAGCAGTTCTTC. Its protein is CASRSGGWYEQFF.

The rearrangement uses TRBV30 and TRBJ1-1, with TRBD1 matching 7 bases. J lost 6 bases, V lost 3 bases, and 7 bases had no gene match. Germline V lookup: CDR1 GTSNPN, CDR2 SVGIG (reference sequence). The CDR3 totals 13 residues. The CDR3 region is CAWSPDRAPEAFF. The CDR3 DNA reads TGTGCCTGGAGCCCCGACAGGGCGCCTGAAGCTTTCTTT.

The rearrangement uses TRBV7-3 and TRBJ2-1; 9 bases map to TRBD2. The CDR3 sequence is 17 residues long. The germline V gene encodes CDR1 SGHTA and CDR2 FQGTGA. J gave up 7 bases and V 2 bases, and 12 bases lay outside the gene matches. CDR3 sequence (DNA): TGTGCCAGCAGCTTACAGCGGGGGGCCTCTAAGTCTAATGAGCAGTTCTTC. Protein: CASSLQRGASKSNEQFF.

The J gene is TRBJ2-2, the V gene TRBV19; 7 bases agree with TRBD1. The junction had 5 bases not matched to a gene; V was cut back by 6 bases and J by 4 bases. CDR1 and CDR2 from the germline V gene are LNHDA and SQIVND (reference sequence). The CDR3 has 14 residues. The CDR3 bases are TGTGCCAGTAGCGTTACAGGGGCCACCGGGGAGCTGTTTTTT. Protein product: CASSVTGATGELFF.

V and J are TRBV15 and TRBJ1-1; D remains ambiguous. This CDR3 region has 14 residues. The V and J ends lost 0 bases and 2 bases respectively, with 7 bases between them. Germline V lookup: CDR1 LNHNV, CDR2 YYDKDF (reference sequence). The CDR3 DNA follows: TGTGCCACCAGCAGAGATCGCGTCAACACTGAAGCTTTCTTT. It specifies CATSRDRVNTEAFF.

The V gene is TRBV30, the J gene TRBJ1-1, with unresolved D. From germline, CDR1 is GTSNPN and CDR2 SVGIG (reference sequence). Trimming pared 0 bases from V and 7 bases from J, leaving 12 bases between. The CDR3 is 13 residues long. The CDR3 DNA follows: TGTGCCTGGAGTGTTGGAGGAGTTTGTGAAGCTTTCTTT. It is translated as CAWSVGGVCEAFF.

The chain is built from TRBV9 and TRBJ1-1; D gene uncertain. Germline CDR1 SGDLS, CDR2 YYNGEE. CDR3 length: 15 amino acids. The V end lost 3 bases, the J end lost 3 bases, and 15 bases lay between the germline ends. The chain's CDR3 is CASSGSGRRDTEAFF. In DNA, the CDR3 is TGTGCCAGCAGCGGGTCCGGGAGGCGGGACACTGAAGCTTTCTTT.

This clone was detected only once. The rearrangement joins TRBV6-6 to TRBJ1-6; D is possibly TRBD1 (5 bases). Germline CDR1 is MNHNY and CDR2 is SVGAGI (reference sequence). The ends were cut back, 8 bases at V and 9 bases at J, with 17 bases in the middle. The CDR3 contains 14 residues. CDR3 sequence (DNA): TGTGCCAGCTTTTCCGGGCCTAGGGGTTCACCCCTCCACTTT. Translation: CASFSGPRGSPLHF.

This clone was seen more than once but under ten times. This chain joins TRBV7-9 and TRBJ1-6; D call uncertain. The germline CDR1 and CDR2 sequences are SEHNR and FQNEAQ (reference sequence). This CDR3 has 14 residues. V was trimmed by 2 bases and J by 10 bases, leaving 12 bases between them. The CDR3 coding sequence is TGTGCCAGCAGCTTAACAGATCCTGGCTCACCCCTCCACTTT. This encodes CASSLTDPGSPLHF.

This chain joins TRBV19 and TRBJ1-2, with a tentative D call TRBD1 (6 bases). The CDR3 spans 16 residues. The V end lost 5 bases, the J end lost 4 bases, and 20 bases lay between the germline ends. Germline CDR1 is LNHDA and CDR2 is SQIVND (reference sequence). The CDR3 here is CASSGHLGAIVYGYTF. The CDR3 DNA reads TGTGCCAGTAGTGGCCATTTGGGGGCGATCGTCTATGGCTACACCTTC.

This chain links TRBV7-6 with TRBJ2-5, with D possibly matching TRBD2 (6 bases). V dropped 6 bases and J dropped 4 bases, with 21 bases sitting between them. Germline CDR1 reads SGHVS; CDR2 reads FNYEAQ. This CDR3 is 16 amino acids long. This chain's CDR3 is CASRNVGGSMGETQYF. The CDR3 DNA sequence: TGTGCCAGCAGGAACGTGGGGGGATCGATGGGAGAGACCCAGTACTTC.

This chain joins TRBV6-1 and TRBJ1-5; 9 bases agree with TRBD1. The CDR3 sequence is 15 residues long. Trimming cost V 7 bases and J 2 bases; bases outside gene matches: 6. From germline, CDR1 is MNHNS and CDR2 SASEGT. Here the CDR3 DNA reads TGTGCCAGCACCACTTGGACAGGGGGCAATCAGCCCCAGCATTTT. Protein sequence: CASTTWTGGNQPQHF.

This chain connects TRBV6-6 to TRBJ1-6; D is undetermined. CDR3 size: 14 residues. Germline V gene lookup returns CDR1 MNHNY and CDR2 SVGAGI (reference sequence). Trimming removed 3 bases at V and 10 bases at J, with 13 bases between. The CDR3 DNA is TGTGCCAGCAGTTATCCAGGCTCTGAATCACCCCTCCACTTT. It is translated as CASSYPGSESPLHF.

The CDR3, as DNA: TGTGCCAGATGGAGAGGTGCCAAAAACATTCAGTACTTC. Protein sequence: CARWRGAKNIQYF. This chain uses TRBV2 with TRBJ2-4; no definite D call. The CDR3 contains 13 residues. Germline CDR1 SNHLY, CDR2 FYNNEI. Between the trimmed V and J ends, which lost 9 bases and 1 base, there was a span of 10 bases.

The chain uses TRBV7-2 and TRBJ2-7; 8 bases agree with TRBD2. The trim removed 1 base at V and 5 bases at J, leaving 7 bases unmatched. The CDR3 sequence is 15 residues long. Germline CDR1 reads SGHTA; CDR2 reads FQGNSA. Here the CDR3 DNA reads TGTGCCAGCAGCTTAGGGAGCGGGGGTACTAACGAGCAGTACTTC. It codes for CASSLGSGGTNEQYF.

This sequence joins TRBV28 and TRBJ2-1; 11 nucleotides align to TRBD2. CDR3 length: 19 residues. V dropped 2 bases and J dropped 0; count of bases not matched to a gene: 9. CDR1 MDHEN and CDR2 SYDVKM come from the germline V gene. CDR3 region: CASSLMLAGGFSSYNEQFF. CDR3 DNA: TGTGCCAGCAGTTTAATGCTAGCGGGGGGCTTTAGCTCCTACAATGAGCAGTTCTTC.

The chain links TRBV30 to TRBJ1-4; 7 bases are shared with TRBD1. CDR3 length: 15 amino acids. V dropped 0 bases and J dropped 4; count of bases not matched to a gene: 5. Germline V gives CDR1 GTSNPN, CDR2 SVGIG (reference sequence). For the CDR3, the DNA is TGTGCCTGGAGTGTAAGCAGGGGGTTTAATGAAAAACTGTTTTTT. Amino acid sequence: CAWSVSRGFNEKLFF.

V usage is TRBV6-5 and J usage is TRBJ1-5; no definite D call. The CDR3 runs 14 residues. Looked up from germline, CDR1 is MNHEY and CDR2 is SVGAGI. The ends were cut back, 2 bases at V and 9 bases at J, with 14 bases in the middle. CDR3 nucleotide sequence: TGTGCCAGCAGTTACGATGCCGGTTTTGGGCCCCAGCATTTT. Encoded protein: CASSYDAGFGPQHF.

The chain combines TRBV9 with TRBJ2-5; 9 bases are a match to TRBD2. V shed 3 bases and J 4 bases; nucleotides not matched to a gene: 10. In germline, CDR1 is SGDLS, CDR2 YYNGEE. The CDR3 is 16 amino acids. The CDR3 region has the DNA TGTGCCAGCAGCGGTTCTAGCGGGGCCCTGGGAGAGACCCAGTACTTC. Its translation is CASSGSSGALGETQYF. The whole variable domain, filled in from reference TRBV9 and TRBJ2-5, reads DSGVTQTPKHLITATGQRVTLRCSPRSGDLSVYWYQQSLDQGLQFLIQYYNGEERAKGNILERFSAQQFPDLHSELNLSSLELGDSALYFCASSGSSGALGETQYFGPGTRLLVL.

J is TRBJ1-1 and V is TRBV5-1; 9 bases are shared with TRBD1. Germline V gives CDR1 SGHRS, CDR2 YFSETQ. Trimming cost V 5 bases and J 3 bases; bases outside gene matches: 11. This CDR3 contains 16 residues. The CDR3 nucleotides are TGCGCCAGCAGTCTTACAGGGGGCGTTTTATACACTGAAGCTTTCTTT. As protein: CASSLTGGVLYTEAFF.

The V gene is TRBV15, the J gene TRBJ1-5; D is possibly TRBD1 (5 bases). CDR3 length: 17 amino acids. V was trimmed by 3 bases and J by 4 bases, leaving 19 bases between them. In germline, CDR1 is LNHNV, CDR2 YYDKDF (reference sequence). The CDR3 DNA sequence: TGTGCCACCAGCAGGGCAACCCTGGGGGGGGATAATCAGCCCCAGCATTTT. Its protein product is CATSRATLGGDNQPQHF. Drawing the rest from reference TRBV15 and TRBJ1-5, the complete variable domain is DAMVIQNPRYQVTQFGKPVTLSCSQTLNHNVMYWYQQKSSQAPKLLFHYYDKDFNNEADTPDNFQSRRPNTSFCFLDIRSPGLGDTAMYLCATSRATLGGDNQPQHFGDGTRLSIL.

The rearrangement uses TRBV19 and TRBJ2-3; 10 bases agree with TRBD2. The V segment lost 6 bases and the J segment 5 bases; nucleotides outside the gene matches: 5. The CDR3 consists of 14 residues. Germline-derived CDR1 and CDR2 are LNHDA and SQIVND (reference sequence). CDR3: CASSLGLAIDTQYF. The CDR3 DNA sequence: TGTGCCAGTAGCCTGGGACTAGCGATAGATACGCAGTATTTT.

Only one count was recorded for this clone. The chain links TRBV2 to TRBJ2-4; D is possibly TRBD1 (6 bases). Germline CDR1 reads SNHLY; CDR2 reads FYNNEI. This CDR3 has 14 amino acids. V lost 5 bases to trimming and J lost 3 bases, with 11 bases between them. The CDR3 loop is CASSIAGDKNIQYF. The CDR3 nucleotides are TGTGCCAGCAGTATTGCAGGGGACAAAAACATTCAGTACTTC. Drawing the rest from reference TRBV2 and TRBJ2-4, the complete variable domain is EPEVTQTPSHQVTQMGQEVILRCVPISNHLYFYWYRQILGQKVEFLVSFYNNEISEKSEIFDDQFSVERPDGSNFTLKIRSTKLEDSAMYFCASSIAGDKNIQYFGAGTRLSVL.

The rearrangement uses TRBV2 and TRBJ2-4, with 9 bases lining up with TRBD1. Germline lookup yields CDR1 SNHLY and CDR2 FYNNEI. V was pared by 6 bases and J by 5 bases, with 17 bases of the junction left unmatched. The CDR3 is 18 residues long. The CDR3 nucleotides read TGTGCCAGCAGCGCGAGGGACAGGGAGTATTGGCCAGAAAACATTCAGTACTTC. It is translated as CASSARDREYWPENIQYF.

This chain connects TRBV2 to TRBJ2-1; a possible D gene is TRBD2 (5 bases). The CDR3 is made up of 15 amino acids. The germline V gene encodes CDR1 SNHLY and CDR2 FYNNEI. V lost 3 bases to trimming and J lost 5 bases, with 14 bases between them. The CDR3 is CASSEQRIKNNEQFF. DNA of the CDR3: TGTGCCAGCAGTGAGCAGCGGATTAAAAACAATGAGCAGTTCTTC. Full variable domain (rest looked up from reference TRBV2 and TRBJ2-1): EPEVTQTPSHQVTQMGQEVILRCVPISNHLYFYWYRQILGQKVEFLVSFYNNEISEKSEIFDDQFSVERPDGSNFTLKIRSTKLEDSAMYFCASSEQRIKNNEQFFGPGTRLTVL.

The rearrangement links TRBV6-1 to TRBJ2-7; 7 nucleotides agree with TRBD1. Germline CDR1 reads MNHNS; CDR2 reads SASEGT. The V and J ends lost 0 bases and 7 bases, in that order; junction bases with no gene match: 6. The length of the CDR3 is 14 residues. For the CDR3, the DNA is TGTGCCAGCAGTGAAGCGGGGGACAGACAGGAGCAGTACTTC. As protein: CASSEAGDRQEQYF.

This sequence joins TRBV5-1 and TRBJ2-3; TRBD2 matches 7 bases. V lost 4 bases to trimming and J lost 0 bases; unmatched junction nucleotides: 5. The CDR3 extends over 15 amino acids. Looked up from germline, CDR1 is SGHRS and CDR2 is YFSETQ. CDR3: CASSHMGGSTDTQYF. CDR3 coding DNA: TGCGCCAGCAGCCACATGGGGGGGAGCACAGATACGCAGTATTTT.